These 15 T cell receptor beta chains were sequenced from one sample in a study of blood T cell repertoires in COVID-19. TCRdb's table, derived via immunoSEQ multiplex PCR, lists solely in-frame clones and lacks some. This repertoire shows 250,000 to 300,000 clones, less than 85% found once; its top ten account for about 4.5%. The sequencing input was peripheral blood. These receptors were obtained from a man aged 60 to 75 who had recovered from COVID-19.

The rearrangement joins TRBV9 to TRBJ2-1; 12 nucleotides agree with TRBD2. The J segment lost 10 bases and the V segment lost 4 bases, leaving 9 bases of the junction unmatched. This CDR3 spans 15 amino acids. Germline CDR1 reads SGDLS; CDR2 reads YYNGEE. The CDR3 region is CASSPRTSGAGEQFF. The CDR3 nucleotides are TGTGCCAGCAGCCCAAGGACTAGCGGGGCGGGGGAGCAGTTCTTC.

With regard to this clone: Other DNA sequences in the same sample also yield this CDR3. J is TRBJ2-7 and V is TRBV9; no reliable D call. V was shortened by 0 bases and J by 1 base, with 8 bases between the two germline ends. Germline V lookup: CDR1 SGDLS, CDR2 YYNGEE. The CDR3 extends over 14 amino acids. CDR3 sequence reads: CASSVVSDSYEQYF. In nucleotides, the CDR3 is TGTGCCAGCAGCGTAGTGTCAGATTCCTACGAGCAGTACTTC.

V usage is TRBV27 and J usage is TRBJ2-7; 8 bases agree with TRBD1. The CDR3 is 16 residues long. Germline CDR1 MNHEY, CDR2 SMNVEV (reference sequence). V gave up 4 bases and J gave up 3 bases; unmatched junction bases: 11. This CDR3 reads CASSCPGTGTFYEQYF. Written as DNA, the CDR3 is TGTGCCAGCAGTTGCCCCGGGACAGGAACGTTCTACGAGCAGTACTTC.

V is TRBV12-3 or TRBV12-4 and J is TRBJ2-2; D might be TRBD1 (5 bases). Trimming took off 11 bases at V and 7 bases at J, with 17 bases between the two ends. The CDR3 covers 13 residues. For the CDR3, the DNA is TGTGCCGCAGGGCCCTTATTCGGCGGGGAGCTGTTTTTT. It is translated as CAAGPLFGGELFF.

V usage is TRBV18 and J usage is TRBJ2-2; 15 positions agree with TRBD2. J gave up 0 bases and V 3 bases, and 5 bases lay outside the gene matches. The germline V gene has CDR1 KGHSH and CDR2 LQKENI. The CDR3 runs to 19 residues. This chain's CDR3 is CASSPPGLAGGSNTGELFF. As DNA, the CDR3 is TGTGCCAGCTCACCGCCGGGACTAGCGGGAGGTTCGAACACCGGGGAGCTGTTTTTT.

This chain links TRBV6-5 with TRBJ2-5; tentatively, D is TRBD1 (6 bases). The CDR3 covers 13 residues. Trimming pared 6 bases from V and 2 bases from J, leaving 10 bases between. Germline CDR1 and CDR2: MNHEY and SVGAGI. The CDR3 loop reads CASRQTGQETQYF. The CDR3 DNA reads TGTGCCAGCAGGCAGACAGGACAAGAGACCCAGTACTTC.

V and J are TRBV5-6 and TRBJ2-2; 8 nucleotides align to TRBD1. Trimming cost V 1 base and J 2 bases; bases outside gene matches: 4. Germline V gene data show CDR1 as SGHDT and CDR2 as YYEEEE. The CDR3 is made up of 16 amino acids. CDR3 bases: TGTGCCAGCAGCTTGTTGGGACAGGAAAACACCGGGGAGCTGTTTTTT. As protein: CASSLLGQENTGELFF.

V is TRBV5-1 and J is TRBJ1-3; a possible D gene is TRBD1 (6 bases). Trimming took off 4 bases at V and 2 bases at J, with 13 bases between the two ends. The CDR3 loop spans 15 amino acids. Germline assignment: CDR1 SGHRS and CDR2 YFSETQ. This chain's CDR3 is CASSNREGAGNTIYF. The CDR3 nucleotides read TGCGCCAGCAGCAACAGGGAGGGGGCTGGAAACACCATATATTTT.

The chain combines TRBV9 with TRBJ1-1, with D maybe TRBD1 (6 bases). Germline V gene lookup returns CDR1 SGDLS and CDR2 YYNGEE. There are 15 residues in the CDR3. Trimming cost V 3 bases and J 4 bases, with 16 bases left between them. The CDR3: CASSEPAGAVTEAFF. CDR3 DNA sequence: TGTGCCAGCAGCGAGCCCGCAGGGGCAGTCACTGAAGCTTTCTTT.

This rearrangement joins TRBV3-1 (or the pseudogene TRBV3-2) to TRBJ2-7, with TRBD1 matching 9 bases. Germline V gene data show CDR1 as LGHDT and CDR2 as YNNKEL (reference sequence). Trimming cost V 10 bases and J 0 bases; bases outside gene matches: 4. The length of the CDR3 is 13 residues. The DNA of the CDR3 is TGTGCCACCTCGACAGGGGGCTCCTACGAGCAGTACTTC. Its protein product is CATSTGGSYEQYF.

This clone was picked up one time. DNA for the CDR3: TGTGCCAGTAGTATTTCAGGGACCTATAATTCACCCCTCCACTTT. This sequence encodes CASSISGTYNSPLHF. The chain combines TRBV19 with TRBJ1-6, with D maybe TRBD1 (5 bases). CDR3 length: 15 residues. In germline, CDR1 is LNHDA, CDR2 SQIVND (reference sequence). The ends were cut back, 3 bases at V and 2 bases at J, with 8 bases in the middle.

This CDR3 reads CASSQFGGNTNYGYTF. The CDR3 coding sequence is TGTGCCAGCAGCCAATTCGGGGGGAATACTAACTATGGCTACACCTTC. V and J are TRBV3-1 (or the pseudogene TRBV3-2) and TRBJ1-2; TRBD1 is a possible D gene (5 bases). V gave up 2 bases and J gave up 0 bases, with 13 bases separating them. The CDR3 consists of 16 residues. The V gene's germline CDR1 is LGHDT and CDR2 YNNKEL (reference sequence).

This clone was recorded only once. CDR3 amino acids: CASANRDRAGPSYEQYF. Written as DNA, the CDR3 is TGCGCCAGCGCGAACCGGGATCGAGCGGGACCATCCTACGAGCAGTACTTC. The rearrangement joins TRBV10-2 to TRBJ2-7; 7 nucleotides line up with TRBD2. CDR1 is WSHSY and CDR2 is SAAADI in the germline V gene. The CDR3 has 17 amino acids. Trimming cost V 8 bases and J 1 base; bases outside gene matches: 17.

The CDR3 DNA reads as TGTGCCAGCAGCCCGGGGGGGAGCTCCTACGAGCAGTACTTC. It translates to CASSPGGSSYEQYF. V and J are TRBV11-2 and TRBJ2-7; TRBD2 matches 8 bases. Germline values: CDR1 SGHAT, CDR2 FQNNGV. The CDR3 runs to 14 residues. The V and J ends lost 5 bases and 0 bases, in that order; junction bases with no gene match: 3. The variable domain in full, completed from reference TRBV11-2 and TRBJ2-7, reads EAGVAQSPRYKIIEKRQSVAFWCNPISGHATLYWYQQILGQGPKLLIQFQNNGVVDDSQLPKDRFSAERLKGVDSTLKIQPAKLEDSAVYLCASSPGGSSYEQYFGPGTRLTVT.

This rearrangement joins TRBV3-1 (or the pseudogene TRBV3-2) to TRBJ2-2; a possible D gene is TRBD2 (5 bases). Between the trimmed V and J ends, which lost 4 bases and 8 bases, there was a span of 14 bases. This CDR3 comprises 14 residues. CDR1 is LGHDT and CDR2 is YNNKEL in the germline V gene (reference sequence). CDR3 protein: CASSLGLTGGELFF. The CDR3 DNA reads as TGTGCCAGCAGCCTTGGACTCACCGGTGGGGAGCTGTTTTTT.